One TCR beta chain is described in this entry. Its antigen remains unidentified. This entry is derived from a study of T cells in tuberculosis. Study-level background: Within 7 days of starting treatment, or before, PBMC were stored. Findings of the study overall: Selection depended on which cryopreserved specimens were available.

Germline CDR1 reads SNHLY; CDR2 reads FYNNEI. Trimming cost V 3 bases and J 10 bases, with 10 bases left between them. The CDR3 consists of 13 residues. Indicated time point: new active TB diagnosis, blood taken before or within 7 days of starting treatment. Unsorted cryopreserved PBMC were sequenced, averaging roughly 100,000 T cells per clinical donor. Measured with immunoSEQ multiplex PCR; TCRdb has only the in-frame clones, and not every one. The sample lists 25,000 to 35,000 clones; 87% were seen once. Material: PBMCs, obtained at tuberculosis diagnosis. The chain couples TRBV2 to TRBJ1-6, with D maybe TRBD1 (6 bases). This TCR was recovered from an adult with tuberculosis. The CDR3 DNA follows: TGTGCCAGCAGTGAGGGGGGGGGCTCACCCCTCCACTTT. It translates to CASSEGGGSPLHF.